Listed below are T cell receptor beta chains from one sample, sequenced in a study of human T cells and chemical hapten exposure. TCRdb processed the RACE reads anew with MiXCR; each CDR3 protein has one entry. The sample contains approximately 320,000 distinct CDR3 sequences, approximately 5% of which appear only once. The specimen was whole blood, collected in connection with sensitization to the hapten diphenylcyclopropenone (DPC). Receptors originate from a woman in her late teens or twenties with alopecia areata. Some clones in this sample may be carry-over from other donors' samples. CDR3s include the opening cysteine and the closing phenylalanine or tryptophan. D genes are given only for firm matches. The listing skips clone size in some rows; elsewhere it reads once, few, many or a size class.

clone size,D gene,V gene,J gene,CDR3 protein,CDR3 DNA
few,-,TRBV6-2/TRBV6-3,TRBJ2-1,CASSYSSTHLTGDEQFF,TGTGCCAGCAGTTACTCGTCCACCCATCTTACGGGCGATGAGCAGTTCTTC
many,-,TRBV27,TRBJ2-7,CASSLGTDYEQYF,TGTGCCAGCAGCTTAGGGACCGACTACGAGCAGTACTTC
-,TRBD1,TRBV27,TRBJ2-3,CASSFRTGWTDTQYF,TGTGCCAGCAGTTTCCGGACAGGGTGGACAGATACGCAGTATTTT
few,-,TRBV5-4,TRBJ2-3,CASIRFGASTDTQYF,TGTGCCAGCATACGGTTCGGGGCTAGCACAGATACGCAGTATTTT
few,TRBD2,TRBV29-1,TRBJ2-5,CSVTSEYEGTQYF,TGCAGCGTGACTAGCGAATACGAAGGGACCCAGTACTTC
many,TRBD1,TRBV7-6,TRBJ1-2,CASSHRTGDGYTF,TGTGCCAGCAGCCATCGGACAGGGGACGGCTACACCTTC
many,TRBD1,TRBV7-2,TRBJ2-5,CASSLTQGAAETQYF,TGTGCCAGCAGCTTAACCCAGGGGGCTGCCGAGACCCAGTACTTC
few,-,TRBV10-3,TRBJ2-2,CAISEQWNTGELFF,TGTGCCATCAGTGAGCAGTGGAACACCGGGGAGCTGTTTTTT
-,-,TRBV20-1,TRBJ2-1,CSARAGRYNEQFF,TGCAGTGCTAGAGCCGGACGGTACAATGAGCAGTTCTTC
many,-,TRBV27,TRBJ1-1,CASSLSAGRRTEAFF,TGTGCCAGCAGTTTATCGGCAGGGCGAAGAACTGAAGCTTTCTTT